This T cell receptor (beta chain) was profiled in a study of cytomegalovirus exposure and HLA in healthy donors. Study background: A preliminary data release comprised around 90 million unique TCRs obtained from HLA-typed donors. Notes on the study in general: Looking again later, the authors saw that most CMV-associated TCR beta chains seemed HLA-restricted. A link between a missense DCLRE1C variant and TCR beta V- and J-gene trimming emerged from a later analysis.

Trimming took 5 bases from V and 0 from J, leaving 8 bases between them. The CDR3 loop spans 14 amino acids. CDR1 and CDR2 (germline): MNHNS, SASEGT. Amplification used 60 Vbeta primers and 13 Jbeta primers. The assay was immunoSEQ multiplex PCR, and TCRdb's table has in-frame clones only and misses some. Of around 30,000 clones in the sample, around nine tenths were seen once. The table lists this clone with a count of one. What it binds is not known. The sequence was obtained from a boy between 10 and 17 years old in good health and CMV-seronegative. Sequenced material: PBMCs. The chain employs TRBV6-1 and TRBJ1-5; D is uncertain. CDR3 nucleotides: TGTGCCAGCAGTTTTGCAGATAGCAATCAGCCCCAGCATTTT. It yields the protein CASSFADSNQPQHF.